The rows below give T cell receptor beta chains drawn from one sample of a study of T cell responses to AZD1222 COVID-19 vaccine. Method: immunoSEQ multiplex PCR; TCRdb's copy keeps in-frame clones and lacks some. The sample lists approximately 79,000 clones, around nine tenths occurring once. This specimen consisted of peripheral blood, obtained on day 0 of AZD1222 vaccination. The receptors come from an adult in good health. CDR3s include the opening cysteine and the closing phenylalanine or tryptophan. The order of the fields is V gene, clone size, J gene, CDR3 protein. Clone size is given for some rows only: seen once, a few or many times, or a class if the clone is expanded.

>TRBV7-2|.|TRBJ2-7
CASSPSPVTAYEQYF
>TRBV9|.|TRBJ1-6
CASSVGVGTENSPLHF
>TRBV11-2|.|TRBJ2-7
CASSPKTGIYEQYF
>TRBV6-4|.|TRBJ1-5
CASSGEEGQPQHF
>TRBV6-5|large|TRBJ1-5
CASSYGNNQPQHF
>TRBV30|.|TRBJ1-6
CAWSVPGQNSPLHF
>TRBV10-3|once|TRBJ2-3
CAISEIGRATDTQYF
>TRBV7-9|.|TRBJ2-1
CASSLKVRLAGVVNEQFF
>TRBV28|.|TRBJ1-4
CASRTGFNEKLFF
>TRBV2|.|TRBJ2-3
CASSGLIRQRTRYTDTQYF
>TRBV5-5|.|TRBJ2-5
CASSSLVLKTQYF
>TRBV14|once|TRBJ1-5
CASSQAGGNQPQHF
>TRBV27|.|TRBJ1-1
CASSLSYDRAKWGEAFF
>TRBV5-4|few|TRBJ1-5
CASSLGQSNQPQHF
>TRBV30|.|TRBJ1-2
CAWSPDRVGIAF
>TRBV11-3|.|TRBJ2-1
CASSLDRLAGGKDNEQFF
>TRBV6-4|.|TRBJ2-7
CASSETREGEQYF
>TRBV4-1|.|TRBJ1-3
CASSQDSYGNTIYF
>TRBV21-1|.|TRBJ2-1
CASSNGPSGREEQFF
>TRBV5-6|.|TRBJ1-6
CASSSGLINSPLHF
>TRBV24-1|.|TRBJ2-3
CATSGQNTDTQYF
>TRBV6-5|.|TRBJ1-4
CASRRQDDFWEKLFF
>TRBV28|.|TRBJ2-7
CASSLTDRGLYEQYF
>TRBV7-3|.|TRBJ2-3
CASSLGASLLTDTQYF
>TRBV5-6|.|TRBJ2-6
CASSLGTPRANVLTF
>TRBV6-5|.|TRBJ1-5
CASSLTELSEPQHF
>TRBV9|.|TRBJ2-1
CASSVVQRATYNEQFF
>TRBV6-2/TRBV6-3|.|TRBJ1-5
CASSYSGQGHQPQHF
>TRBV6-5|.|TRBJ1-3
CASREGGGNTIYF
>TRBV7-3|.|TRBJ1-6
CASSNRGGSYNSPLHF
>TRBV9|.|TRBJ2-6
CASSLGGRTYSGANVLTF
>TRBV7-9|.|TRBJ2-1
CASSPLRARDPYNEQFF
>TRBV11-2|.|TRBJ1-4
CASSLRRGYEKLFF
>TRBV9|.|TRBJ1-1
CASSRMGQGQGAFF
>TRBV18|.|TRBJ2-3
CASSPTDTQYF
>TRBV15|.|TRBJ1-1
CATSRDRGGNTEAFF
>TRBV5-8|.|TRBJ2-3
CASRDRDRGSDTQYF
>TRBV28|once|TRBJ2-1
CASSLLDLGNEQFF
>TRBV5-5|.|TRBJ1-4
CASSWTGRLNEKLFF
>TRBV27|.|TRBJ2-7
CASSLISGSPGQYF
>TRBV5-4|.|TRBJ1-6
CASSPDRDRNSPLHF
>TRBV9|once|TRBJ1-2
CASSATGGGDGYTF
>TRBV2|.|TRBJ2-1
CASSPGLAGGRNEQFF
>TRBV29-1|.|TRBJ2-2
CSVAPGLPNTGELFF
>TRBV18|.|TRBJ1-5
CASSPRVKTDQPQHF
>TRBV10-3|.|TRBJ1-5
CATSGQGAIQPQHF
>TRBV5-4|once|TRBJ2-3
CASSLGTSGSGTDTQYF
>TRBV19|.|TRBJ1-6
CASGLNYNSPLHF
>TRBV6-5|once|TRBJ1-5
CASSYVPGQPQHF
>TRBV6-6|.|TRBJ1-3
CASSYSTKGNTIYF
>TRBV6-5|.|TRBJ2-7
CASSYFPGDYEQYF
>TRBV7-3|.|TRBJ1-1
CASSLSRGTEAFF
>TRBV6-5|.|TRBJ1-3
CASRRWGRGDTIYF
>TRBV19|.|TRBJ1-5
CASTKVRDNNQPQHF
>TRBV6-6|.|TRBJ1-3
CVCEGEGNTIYF